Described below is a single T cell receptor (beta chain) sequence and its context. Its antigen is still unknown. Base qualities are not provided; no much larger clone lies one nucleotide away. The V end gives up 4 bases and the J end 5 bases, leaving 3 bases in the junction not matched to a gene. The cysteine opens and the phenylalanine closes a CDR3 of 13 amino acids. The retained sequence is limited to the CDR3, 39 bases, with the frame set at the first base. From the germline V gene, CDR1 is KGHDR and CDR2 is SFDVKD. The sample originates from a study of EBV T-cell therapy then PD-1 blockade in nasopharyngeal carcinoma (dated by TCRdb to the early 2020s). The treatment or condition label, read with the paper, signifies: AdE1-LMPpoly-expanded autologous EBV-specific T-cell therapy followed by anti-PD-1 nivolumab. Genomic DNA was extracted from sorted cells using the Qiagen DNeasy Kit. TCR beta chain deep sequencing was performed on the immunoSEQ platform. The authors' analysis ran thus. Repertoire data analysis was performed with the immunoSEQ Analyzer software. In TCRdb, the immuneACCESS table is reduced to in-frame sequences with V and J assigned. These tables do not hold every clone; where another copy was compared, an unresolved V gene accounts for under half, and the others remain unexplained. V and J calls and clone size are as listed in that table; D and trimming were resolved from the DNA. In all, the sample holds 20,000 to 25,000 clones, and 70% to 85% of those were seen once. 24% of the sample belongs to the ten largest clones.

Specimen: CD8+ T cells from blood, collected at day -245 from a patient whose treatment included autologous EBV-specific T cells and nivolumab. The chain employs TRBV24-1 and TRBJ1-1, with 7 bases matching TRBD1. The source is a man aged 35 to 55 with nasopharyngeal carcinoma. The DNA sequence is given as TGTGCCACCAGTGAGTCGACAGGGACTGAAGCTTTCTTT. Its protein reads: CATSESTGTEAFF.